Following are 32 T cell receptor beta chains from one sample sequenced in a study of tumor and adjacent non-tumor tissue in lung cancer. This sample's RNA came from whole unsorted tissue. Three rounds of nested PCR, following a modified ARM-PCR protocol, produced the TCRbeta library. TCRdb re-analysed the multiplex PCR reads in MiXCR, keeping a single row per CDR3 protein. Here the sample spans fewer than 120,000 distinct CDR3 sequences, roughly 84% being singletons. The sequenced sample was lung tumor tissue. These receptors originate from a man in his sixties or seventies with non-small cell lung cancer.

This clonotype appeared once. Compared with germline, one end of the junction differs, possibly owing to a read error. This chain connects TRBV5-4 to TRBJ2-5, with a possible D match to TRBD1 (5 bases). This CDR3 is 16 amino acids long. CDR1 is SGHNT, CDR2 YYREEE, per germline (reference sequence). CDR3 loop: CASSLLKGMTKETRYF. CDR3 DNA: TGTGCCAGCAGCCTTCTCAAGGGGATGACGAAAGAGACCCGGTACTTC. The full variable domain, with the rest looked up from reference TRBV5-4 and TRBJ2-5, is ETGVTQSPTHLIKTRGQQVTLRCSSQSGHNTVSWYQQALGQGPQFIFQYYREEENGRGNFPPRFSGLQFPNYSSELNVNALELDDSALYLCASSLLKGMTKETRYFGPGTRLLVL.

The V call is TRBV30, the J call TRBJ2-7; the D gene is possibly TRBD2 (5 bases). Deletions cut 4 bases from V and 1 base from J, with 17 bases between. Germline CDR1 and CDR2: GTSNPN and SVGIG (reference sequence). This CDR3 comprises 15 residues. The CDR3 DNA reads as TGTGCCTGGAAAGTTGGAGCCCGGGGATCCTACGAGCAGTACTTC. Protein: CAWKVGARGSYEQYF.

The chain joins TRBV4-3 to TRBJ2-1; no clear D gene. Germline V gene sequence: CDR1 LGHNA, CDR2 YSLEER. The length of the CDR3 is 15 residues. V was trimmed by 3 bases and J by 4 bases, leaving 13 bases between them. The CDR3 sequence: CASSHRVAGYNEQFF. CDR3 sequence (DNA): TGCGCCAGCAGCCACAGAGTAGCAGGTTACAATGAGCAGTTCTTC.

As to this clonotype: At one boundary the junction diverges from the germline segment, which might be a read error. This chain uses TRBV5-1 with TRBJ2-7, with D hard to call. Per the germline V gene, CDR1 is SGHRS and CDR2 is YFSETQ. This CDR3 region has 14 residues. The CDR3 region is CASSMETFHYEQYF. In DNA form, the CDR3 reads TGCGCCAGCAGCATGGAGACATTCCACTACGAGCAGTATTTC.

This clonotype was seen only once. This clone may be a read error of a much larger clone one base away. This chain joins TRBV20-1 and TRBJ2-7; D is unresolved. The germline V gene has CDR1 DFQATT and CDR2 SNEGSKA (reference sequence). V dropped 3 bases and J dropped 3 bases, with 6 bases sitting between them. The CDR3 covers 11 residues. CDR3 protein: CSASLYYEQYF. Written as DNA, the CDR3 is TGCAGTGCTAGTTTGTACTACGAGCAGTACTTC.

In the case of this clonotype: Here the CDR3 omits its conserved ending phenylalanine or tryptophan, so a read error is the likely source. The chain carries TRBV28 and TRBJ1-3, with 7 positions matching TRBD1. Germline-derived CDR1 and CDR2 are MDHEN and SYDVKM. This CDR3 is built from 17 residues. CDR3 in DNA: TGTGCCAGCAGTTCCACGACAGGGTCTAGATCTGCAAACACCATATATTCT. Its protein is CASSSTTGSRSANTIYS.

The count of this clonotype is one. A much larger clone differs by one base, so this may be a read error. DNA for the CDR3: TGCAGTGCTAGAGATATTAAGTGTTCGAACACCGGGGAGCTGTTTTTT. Translation gives CSARDIKCSNTGELFF. V gene TRBV20-1 combines with J gene TRBJ2-2, with no clear D. The CDR3 loop spans 16 amino acids. Between the trimmed V and J ends, which lost 0 bases and 0 bases, there was a span of 11 bases. Looked up from germline, CDR1 is DFQATT and CDR2 is SNEGSKA (reference sequence).

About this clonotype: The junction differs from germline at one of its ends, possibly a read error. CDR3 in amino acids: CARSPGDRGMGTETFF. Here the CDR3 DNA reads TGCGCCAGAAGTCCAGGGGACAGGGGAATGGGCACTGAAACTTTCTTT. This sequence joins TRBV10-2 and TRBJ1-1; 10 bases align to TRBD1. The CDR3 spans 16 residues. Germline V gene data show CDR1 as WSHSY and CDR2 as SAAADI.

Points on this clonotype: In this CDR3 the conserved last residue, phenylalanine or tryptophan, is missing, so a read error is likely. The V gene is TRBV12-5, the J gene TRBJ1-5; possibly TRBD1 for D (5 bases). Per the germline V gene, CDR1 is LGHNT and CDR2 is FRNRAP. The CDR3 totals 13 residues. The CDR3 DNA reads TGTGCTAGTGGTTTTGACAGAGATCAACCCCAGCATTAT. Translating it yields CASGFDRDQPQHY.

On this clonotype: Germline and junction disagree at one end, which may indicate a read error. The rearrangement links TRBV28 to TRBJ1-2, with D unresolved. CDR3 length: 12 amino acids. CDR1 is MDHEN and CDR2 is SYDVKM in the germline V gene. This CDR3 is CASRTGMKGYTF. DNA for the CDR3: TGTGCTAGCAGGACGGGGATGAAGGGCTACACCTTC.

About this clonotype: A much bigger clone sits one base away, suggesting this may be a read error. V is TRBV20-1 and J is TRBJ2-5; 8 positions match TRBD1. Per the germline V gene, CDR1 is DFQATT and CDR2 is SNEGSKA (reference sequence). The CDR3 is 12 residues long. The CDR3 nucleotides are TGCAGCGCTGGGACAGGCCAAGAGAGCCAGTACTTC. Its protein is CSAGTGQESQYF.

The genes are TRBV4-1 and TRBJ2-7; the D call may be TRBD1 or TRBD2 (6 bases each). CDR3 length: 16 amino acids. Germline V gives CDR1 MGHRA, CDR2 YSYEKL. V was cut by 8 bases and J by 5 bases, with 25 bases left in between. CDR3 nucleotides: TGCGCCAGCGCCCGGACACTAGCTGGAGAGGGGGACGAGCAGTACTTC. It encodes CASARTLAGEGDEQYF.

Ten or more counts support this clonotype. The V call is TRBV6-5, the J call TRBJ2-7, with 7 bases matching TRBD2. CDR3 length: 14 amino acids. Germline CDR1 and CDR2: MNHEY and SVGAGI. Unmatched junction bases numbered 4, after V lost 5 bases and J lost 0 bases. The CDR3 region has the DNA TGTGCCAGCAGTACAAGCGGGGCCTCCTACGAGCAGTACTTC. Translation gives CASSTSGASYEQYF.

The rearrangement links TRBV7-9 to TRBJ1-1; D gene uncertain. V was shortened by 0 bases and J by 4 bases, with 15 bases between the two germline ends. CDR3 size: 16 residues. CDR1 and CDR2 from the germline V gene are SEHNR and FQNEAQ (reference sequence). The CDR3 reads CASSLAQPAPGTEAFF. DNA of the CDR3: TGTGCCAGCAGCTTAGCGCAACCCGCCCCGGGCACTGAAGCTTTCTTT.

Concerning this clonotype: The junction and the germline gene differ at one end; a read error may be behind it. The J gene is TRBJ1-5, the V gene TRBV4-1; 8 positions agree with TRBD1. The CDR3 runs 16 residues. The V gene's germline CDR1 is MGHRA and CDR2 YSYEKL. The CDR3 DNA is TGCGCCAGCAGCCTTATACAGGGACAGGTAAATCTGCCCCAGCATTTT. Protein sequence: CASSLIQGQVNLPQHF.

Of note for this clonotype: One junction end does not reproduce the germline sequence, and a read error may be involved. The CDR3 spells CNVEEYVQGYTNYGYTF. CDR3 nucleotide sequence: TGCAACGTTGAAGAGTACGTTCAGGGCTATACTAACTATGGTTACACCTTC. The chain is built from TRBV29-1 and TRBJ1-2, with D possibly matching TRBD1 (5 bases). This CDR3 has 17 amino acids. Germline V lookup: CDR1 SQVTM, CDR2 ANQGSEA.

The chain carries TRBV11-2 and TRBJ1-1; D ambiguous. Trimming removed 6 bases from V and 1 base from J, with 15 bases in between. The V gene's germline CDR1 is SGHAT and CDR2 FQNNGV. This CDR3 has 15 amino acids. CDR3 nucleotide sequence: TGTGCCAGCAGTTTCACCAATTCATGGAACACTGAAGCTTTCTTT. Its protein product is CASSFTNSWNTEAFF.

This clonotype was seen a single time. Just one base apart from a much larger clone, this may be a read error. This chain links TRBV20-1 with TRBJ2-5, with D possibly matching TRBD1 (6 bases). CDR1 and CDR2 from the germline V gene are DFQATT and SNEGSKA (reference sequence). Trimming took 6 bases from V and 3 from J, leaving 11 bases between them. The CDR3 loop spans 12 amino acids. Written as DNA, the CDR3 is TGCAGTGCCCTGACAGGCAAAGAGACCCAGTACTTC. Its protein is CSALTGKETQYF.

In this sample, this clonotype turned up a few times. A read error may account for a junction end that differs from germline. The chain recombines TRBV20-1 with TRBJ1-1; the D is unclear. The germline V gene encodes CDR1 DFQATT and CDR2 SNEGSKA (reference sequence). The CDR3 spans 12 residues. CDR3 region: CSARGPNTEALF. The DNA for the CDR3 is TGCAGTGCCCGTGGACCTAACACTGAAGCTCTCTTT.

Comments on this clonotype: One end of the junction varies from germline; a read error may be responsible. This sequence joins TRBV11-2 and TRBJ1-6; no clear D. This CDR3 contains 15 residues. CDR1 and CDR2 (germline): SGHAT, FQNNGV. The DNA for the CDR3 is TGTGCCAGCGGCGCAAGGACGGATGGGAATTCACCTCTCCACTTC. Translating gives CASGARTDGNSPLHF.

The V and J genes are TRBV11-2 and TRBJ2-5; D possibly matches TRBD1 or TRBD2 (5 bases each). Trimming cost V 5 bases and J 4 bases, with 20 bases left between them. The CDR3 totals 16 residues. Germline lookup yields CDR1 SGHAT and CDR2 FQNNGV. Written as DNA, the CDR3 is TGTGCCAGCAGCCAAACTCCTGGCTGGGGGAGAGAGACCCAGTACTTC. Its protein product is CASSQTPGWGRETQYF.

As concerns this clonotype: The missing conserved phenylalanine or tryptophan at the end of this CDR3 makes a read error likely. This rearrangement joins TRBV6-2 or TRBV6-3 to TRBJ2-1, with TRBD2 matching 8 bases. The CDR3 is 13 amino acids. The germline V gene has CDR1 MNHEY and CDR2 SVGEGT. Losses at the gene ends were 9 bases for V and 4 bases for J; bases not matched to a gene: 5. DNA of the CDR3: TGTGCCAGTGGACTAGCCGGGTACAATGAGCAGTTCTTA. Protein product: CASGLAGYNEQFL.

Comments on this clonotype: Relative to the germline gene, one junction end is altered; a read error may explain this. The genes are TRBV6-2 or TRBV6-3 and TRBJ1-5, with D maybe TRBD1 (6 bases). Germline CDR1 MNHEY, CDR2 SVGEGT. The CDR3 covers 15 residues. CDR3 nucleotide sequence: TGTGCCAGCACTCAGAATCTGGGGGGCAATCAGCCTCAGCATTTT. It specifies CASTQNLGGNQPQHF.

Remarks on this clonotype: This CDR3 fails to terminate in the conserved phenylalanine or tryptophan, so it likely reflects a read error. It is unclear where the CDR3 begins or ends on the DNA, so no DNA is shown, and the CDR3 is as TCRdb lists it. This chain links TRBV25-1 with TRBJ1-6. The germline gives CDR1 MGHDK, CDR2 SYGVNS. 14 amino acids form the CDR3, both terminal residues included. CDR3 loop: CANKGSWINSPLLV.

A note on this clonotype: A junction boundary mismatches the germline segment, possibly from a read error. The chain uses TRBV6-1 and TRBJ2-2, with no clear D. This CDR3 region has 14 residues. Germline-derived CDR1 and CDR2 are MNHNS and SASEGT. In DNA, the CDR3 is TGTGCCAGCAGTGGATTGATGGGCACCGAGGAGCTGTTTTTT. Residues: CASSGLMGTEELFF.

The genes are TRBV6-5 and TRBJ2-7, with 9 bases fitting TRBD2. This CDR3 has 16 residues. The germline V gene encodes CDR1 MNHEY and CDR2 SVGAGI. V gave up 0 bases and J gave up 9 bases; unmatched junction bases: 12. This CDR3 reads CASSYSTGTSTRGQYF. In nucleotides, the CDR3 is TGTGCCAGCAGTTACTCTACCGGGACTAGCACTCGCGGGCAGTACTTC.

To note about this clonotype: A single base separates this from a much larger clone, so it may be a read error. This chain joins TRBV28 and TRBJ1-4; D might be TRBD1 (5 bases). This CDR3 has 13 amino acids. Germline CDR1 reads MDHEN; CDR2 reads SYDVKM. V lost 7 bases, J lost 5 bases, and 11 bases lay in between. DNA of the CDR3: TGTGCCAGCATCAGGGTATGGAATGAAAAACTGTTTTTT. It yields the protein CASIRVWNEKLFF.

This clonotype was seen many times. CDR3 nucleotide sequence: TGTGCCAGCAGTTTATATGGAATCAATTCACCCCTCCACTTT. Encoded protein: CASSLYGINSPLHF. The gene calls are TRBV12-3 or TRBV12-4 and TRBJ1-6; D is unclear. The CDR3 extends over 14 amino acids. V was trimmed by 2 bases and J by 7 bases, leaving 9 bases between them.

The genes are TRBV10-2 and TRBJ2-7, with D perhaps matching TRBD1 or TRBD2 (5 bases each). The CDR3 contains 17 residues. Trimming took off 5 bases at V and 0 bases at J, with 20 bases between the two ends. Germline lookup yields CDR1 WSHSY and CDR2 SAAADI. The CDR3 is CASSRSIWWDLSYEQYF. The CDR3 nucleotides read TGCGCCAGCAGTAGGTCGATTTGGTGGGACCTCTCCTACGAGCAGTACTTC.

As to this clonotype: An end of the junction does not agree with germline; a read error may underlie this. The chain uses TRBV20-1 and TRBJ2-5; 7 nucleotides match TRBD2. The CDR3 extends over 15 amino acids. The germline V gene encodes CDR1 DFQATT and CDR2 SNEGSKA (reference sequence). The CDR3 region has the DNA TGCAGTGCTAGAGCTAACTCCGGGGCCGGGGGGACCCAGTATTTC. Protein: CSARANSGAGGTQYF.

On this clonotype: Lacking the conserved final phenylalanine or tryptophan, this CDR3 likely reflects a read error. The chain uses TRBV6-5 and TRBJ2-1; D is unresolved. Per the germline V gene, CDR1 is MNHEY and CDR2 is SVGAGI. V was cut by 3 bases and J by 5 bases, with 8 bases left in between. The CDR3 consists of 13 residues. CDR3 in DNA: TGTGCCAGCAGTTATGACGGCAACAATGAGCAGTTCCTC. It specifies CASSYDGNNEQFL.

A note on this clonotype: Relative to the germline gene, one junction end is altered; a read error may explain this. CDR3 sequence reads: CDSSSHRGETQYF. Written as DNA, the CDR3 is TGTGACAGCAGCTCGCATAGGGGAGAGACCCAGTACTTC. This chain joins TRBV11-2 and TRBJ2-5, with TRBD1 as a possible D gene (5 bases). The CDR3 is 13 residues long. Looked up from germline, CDR1 is SGHAT and CDR2 is FQNNGV. The whole variable domain, remainder taken from reference TRBV11-2 and TRBJ2-5, is EAGVAQSPRYKIIEKRQSVAFWCNPISGHATLYWYQQILGQGPKLLIQFQNNGVVDDSQLPKDRFSAERLKGVDSTLKIQPAKLEDSAVYLCDSSSHRGETQYFGPGTRLLVL.